This T cell receptor beta chain derives from a study of blood T cells in healthy people across ages. The CDR3 runs 13 residues. The V and J ends lost 3 bases and 5 bases respectively, with 13 bases between them. CDR1 DFQATT and CDR2 SNEGSKA come from the germline V gene (reference sequence). Alongside a J-beta primer mix, a sample-barcoded 5' primer served in a second PCR lasting roughly 6 to 11 cycles. Tagging of each cDNA molecule was performed by a template-switch adaptor with 12 random nucleotides. TCRdb ran MiXCR on the 5' RACE reads and lists one entry per CDR3 protein. The sample includes approximately 730,000 distinct CDR3 sequences, about 48% of them seen just once. It was ten milliliters of peripheral blood that were drawn from each donor. Total RNA amounts of at least 6 micrograms were extracted per sample.

The V call is TRBV20-1, the J call TRBJ1-2, with TRBD1 as a possible D gene (6 bases). The source is an elderly man in good health. The sample comprised blood. CDR3 amino acids: CSASAQGDYGYTF. DNA of the CDR3: TGCAGTGCTAGCGCACAGGGTGATTATGGCTACACCTTC.